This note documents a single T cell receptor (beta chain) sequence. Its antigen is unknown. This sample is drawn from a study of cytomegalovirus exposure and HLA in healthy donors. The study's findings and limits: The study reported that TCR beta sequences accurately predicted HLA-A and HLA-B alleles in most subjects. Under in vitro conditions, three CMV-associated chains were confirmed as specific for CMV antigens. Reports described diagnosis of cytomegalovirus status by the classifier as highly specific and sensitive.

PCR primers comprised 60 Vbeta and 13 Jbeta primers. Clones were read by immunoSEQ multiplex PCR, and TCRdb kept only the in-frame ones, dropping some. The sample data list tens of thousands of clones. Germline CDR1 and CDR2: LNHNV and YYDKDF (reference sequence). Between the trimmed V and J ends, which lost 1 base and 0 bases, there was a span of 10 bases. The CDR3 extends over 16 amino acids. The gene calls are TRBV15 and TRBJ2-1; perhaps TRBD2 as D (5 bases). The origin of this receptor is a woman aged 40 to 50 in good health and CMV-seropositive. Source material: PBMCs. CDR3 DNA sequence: TGTGCCACCAGCAGAGCGGGGTTAAGCTCCTACAATGAGCAGTTCTTC. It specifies CATSRAGLSSYNEQFF.